This T cell receptor (beta chain) comes out of a study of blood T cell repertoires in COVID-19. Study information: In each case, the material was cDNA or gDNA derived from T cells, B-cell-depleted T cells, or PBMCs.

The CDR3 covers 14 residues. Trimming at V came to 5 bases and at J to 3 bases, leaving 4 bases not matched to a gene. Germline lookup yields CDR1 SGHRS and CDR2 YFSETQ. Original analysis: Quantification of nucleated cells was approximated via reference gene primer amplification. TCRdb's table, derived via immunoSEQ multiplex PCR, lists solely in-frame clones and lacks some. Clonal size and the V and J genes are those of that table, whereas D and trimming came from the DNA. The data show roughly 90,000 clones, roughly 80% seen once. This sequence was found in a man aged 45-65 years with acute or convalescent COVID-19. Sequenced: peripheral blood. The genes are TRBV5-1 and TRBJ2-3, with 9 bases identical to TRBD2. CDR3 region: CASRLAGSTDTQYF. The DNA of the CDR3 is TGCGCCAGCAGGCTAGCGGGGTCAACAGATACGCAGTATTTT.